This T cell receptor beta chain was found in a study of regulatory T cells in long-lasting Graves disease (dated by TCRdb to the early 2020s). In the study overall: In the newly diagnosed Graves' disease group, patients had been taking antithyroid drugs for less than 3 months. Persistent Graves' disease patients were compared with newly diagnosed Graves' disease patients by peripheral blood TCR sequencing and RNA sequencing. The study was registered as a clinical trial and conducted in China. A total of around 35 samples underwent TCR sequencing, from about 13 patients with persistent Graves' disease and approximately 20 patients with newly diagnosed Graves' disease. The paper as a whole reports these results and caveats: Compared with newly diagnosed patients, patients with persistent Graves' disease had lower TCR Shannon entropy and fewer highly expanded clones, which suggests clonal expansion. Persistent patients shared more public clonotypes among themselves (approximately 2,500) than newly diagnosed patients did (roughly 920). Only peripheral blood was studied, because thyroid tissue, the primary lesion, was inaccessible. The authors noted that the small sample size was a limitation that may lower accuracy. Only the TCR beta chain was sequenced and analyzed. TRBV28, TRBJ1-2 and TRBJ2-5 were preferentially used in persistent disease, while TRBV20-1 and TRBJ2-1 were favored in newly diagnosed disease.

V and J are truncated by 6 bases and 4 bases respectively, leaving an intervening sequence of 11 bases. Inclusive of the bounding cysteine and phenylalanine, the CDR3 is 13 residues long. Just the 39-base CDR3 DNA is kept, in frame starting at base 1. The germline V gene provides CDR1 MNHNS and CDR2 SASEGT. The time point label, read with the paper, signifies: newly diagnosed GD, antithyroid drugs for less than 3 months. RNA was extracted from PBMCs in TRIzol for both TCR sequencing and RNA sequencing. The diagnosis of Graves' disease was made according to American Thyroid Association guidelines. Recruitment of patients was carried out at an endocrinology department in Xi'an, China. Each patient gave around 9 milliliters of peripheral blood, collected in an EDTA anticoagulant tube. PBMCs were isolated by Ficoll Paque Plus density gradient separation without further T cell sorting. An Agilent 2100 Bioanalyzer and agarose gel were used to assess RNA quality, and a NanoDrop 2000 was used to measure RNA concentration.

Library creation used multiplex PCR. Data came from an Illumina HiSeq 4000. TCR beta libraries were built with iRepertoire HTBI primers and Arm-PCR amplification of CDR3 regions. Before sequencing, the PCR products went through gel purification. Under the source paper's analysis protocol: Gene usage analysis of CDR3 amino acid clonotypes relied on the 60 or so TRBV and more than twelve TRBJ segments identified across samples. Filtered high-quality paired reads were merged into contigs using COPE and FqMerger. BLAST was used to align contigs to the IMGT TRBV, TRBD and TRBJ reference genes, and CDR3 was defined following IMGT. Clonotypes above 0.1% frequency were classified as highly expanded clones. Repertoire diversity was measured by Shannon entropy, and V-J evenness by the Gini coefficient. A clonotype found in more than one individual was treated as public. TCRdb's own reprocessing of the public reads used fastp at Q25 and MiXCR and kept productive beta chains. Every entry covers one CDR3 protein and lists the most common genes and DNA from its rows. TCRdb, rather than the study authors, made the V and J calls. The sample table holds about 420,000 distinct CDR3 sequences, of which about a sixth were seen once. The ten biggest clones cover about 23% of the sample.

In its sample, this clonotype was seen many times. Its antigen target is currently unknown. Base-call qualities are not available, and no considerably larger clone is one nucleotide away. These data also formed part of another study, on T cells in Graves' hyperthyroidism and ophthalmopathy. That second report states: A patient counted as having stable Graves' hyperthyroidism if no progression to ophthalmopathy occurred over 18 months of follow-up. Hyperthyroidism patients were aged 18 to 65 years and newly diagnosed, with disease duration of less than 2 months. The study excluded patients with uncontrolled infections, other autoimmune diseases, pregnancy or lactation. Diagnoses were based on clinical symptoms, serum thyroxine and TRAb, thyroid ultrasound and orbital computed tomography. The first round of RT-PCR for the TCR CDR3 was performed with the HTBI primer set and the Qiagen OneStep RT-PCR kit. Most expanded thyroid clonotypes (frequency above 0.001) were also found in blood, which suggests that blood repertoires may mirror thyroid immune responses. Ophthalmopathy was separated from stable hyperthyroidism by a 13 V-J signature model, with about 88% sensitivity and about 84% specificity obtained in cross-validation and 80%/75% obtained in testing. In validation, the model predicted progression to ophthalmopathy with just under 71% sensitivity and approximately 72% specificity, a median of roughly seven months before onset. TCR V-J signatures able to tell the groups apart were searched for in a discovery cohort of 100 patients, of whom roughly 42 had Graves' ophthalmopathy and about 55 had stable Graves' hyperthyroidism. An independent validation cohort of some 18 hyperthyroidism patients and over 15 patients who later progressed to ophthalmopathy tested prospective prediction of ophthalmopathy. For training and testing, the approximately 97 patients in the discovery cohort were randomly divided in a 7:3 ratio. In more than 5 Graves' hyperthyroidism patients, the study also compared T-cell repertoires from thyroid tissue with T-cell repertoires from blood. After blood sampling, hyperthyroidism patients were treated with methimazole at a starting dose of 30 mg daily, and ophthalmopathy patients were treated with high-dose intravenous methylprednisolone. The libraries were constructed in a second round of multiplex PCR and then size-selected and purified. Libraries were sequenced paired-end with 100 bp reads on an Illumina HiSeq2000. SOAPnuke was used to process the raw data, with reads discarded if the reads contained adapters or uncalled bases, had a mean Phred below 15, or lacked an exact constant-primer or identifier match. High-quality paired reads were merged using COPE v1.2.5, and each unique nucleotide sequence was defined as a clonotype. MiTCR v1.1 was used to align the clonotypes against IMGT TRBV, TRBD and TRBJ reference segments. Only V-J combinations with frequency above 0.0001, covering 98% to 99.2% of repertoires, were analysed. A TCS score was defined as the ratio between F50 (clonal expansion) and ExV (chaos), using BLOSUM62-based TCRdist between CDR3 peptides within each V-J. Welch's t-statistics and random forest reduced 500 to 550 V-J features to 13, which were used in a naive Bayes classifier (R e1071). No statistical method was used to fix the sample size in advance, and group allocation was not hidden from the investigators. The paper describes TCR Vbeta CDR3 sequencing of 120 to 150 peripheral blood samples, made up of 43 ophthalmopathy patients, some 80 hyperthyroidism patients and 17 progressor patients.

The sequencing used peripheral blood mononuclear cells (PBMCs), collected at new diagnosis, from a patient treated with antithyroid drugs. The sequence is built from TRBV6-1 and TRBJ2-3, with a tentative D gene TRBD1 over 5 matching bases. This sequence was found in a woman between 18 and 30 years old with Graves disease. Donor details come from another sample of the same person, matched by shared clones. The CDR3 reads as follows: CASRLGVPDTQYF. Read as DNA, the sequence is TGTGCCAGCAGGCTAGGGGTACCAGATACGCAGTATTTT.